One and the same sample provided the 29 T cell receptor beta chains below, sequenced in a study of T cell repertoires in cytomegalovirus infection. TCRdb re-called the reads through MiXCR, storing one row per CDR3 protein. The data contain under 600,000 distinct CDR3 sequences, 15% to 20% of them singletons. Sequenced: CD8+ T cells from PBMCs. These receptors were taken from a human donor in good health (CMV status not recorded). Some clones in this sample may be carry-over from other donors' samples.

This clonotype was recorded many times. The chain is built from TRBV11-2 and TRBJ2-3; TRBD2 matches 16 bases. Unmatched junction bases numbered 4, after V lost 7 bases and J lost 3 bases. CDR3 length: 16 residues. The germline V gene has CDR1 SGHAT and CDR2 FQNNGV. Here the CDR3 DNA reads TGTGCCAGCACCGGGGGACTAGCGGGAGGGACAGATACGCAGTATTTT. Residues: CASTGGLAGGTDTQYF.

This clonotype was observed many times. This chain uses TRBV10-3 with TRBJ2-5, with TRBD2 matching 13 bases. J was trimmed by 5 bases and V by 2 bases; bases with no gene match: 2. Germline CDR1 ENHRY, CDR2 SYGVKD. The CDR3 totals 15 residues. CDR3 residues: CAISEGTSGAETQYF. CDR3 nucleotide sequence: TGTGCCATCAGTGAGGGGACTAGCGGGGCGGAGACCCAGTACTTC.

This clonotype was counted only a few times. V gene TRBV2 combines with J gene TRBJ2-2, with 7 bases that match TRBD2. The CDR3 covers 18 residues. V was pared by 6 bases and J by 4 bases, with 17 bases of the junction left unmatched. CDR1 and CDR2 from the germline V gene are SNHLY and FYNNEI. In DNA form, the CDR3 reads TGTGCCAGCAGCGACCCTAGGGGCGGGGGACCGCGCACCGGGGAGCTGTTTTTT. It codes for CASSDPRGGGPRTGELFF.

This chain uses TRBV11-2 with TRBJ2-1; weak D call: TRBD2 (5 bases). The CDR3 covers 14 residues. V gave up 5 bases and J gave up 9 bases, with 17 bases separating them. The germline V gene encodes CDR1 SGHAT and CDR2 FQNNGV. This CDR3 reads CASSPRTRGPEQFF. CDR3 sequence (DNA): TGTGCCAGCAGCCCTCGGACCCGAGGGCCTGAGCAGTTCTTC.

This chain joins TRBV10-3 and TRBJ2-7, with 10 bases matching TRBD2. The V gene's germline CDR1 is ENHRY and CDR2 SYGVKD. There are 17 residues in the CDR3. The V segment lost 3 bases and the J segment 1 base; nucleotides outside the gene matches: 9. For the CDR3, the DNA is TGTGCCATCAGTGATCTTCCTAGCGGGAGAGAATCCTACGAGCAGTACTTC. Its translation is CAISDLPSGRESYEQYF.

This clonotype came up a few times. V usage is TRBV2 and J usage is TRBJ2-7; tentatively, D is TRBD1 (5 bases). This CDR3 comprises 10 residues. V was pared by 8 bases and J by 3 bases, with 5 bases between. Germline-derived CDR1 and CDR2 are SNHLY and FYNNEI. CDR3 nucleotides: TGTGCCAGCGGACACTACGAGCAGTACTTC. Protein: CASGHYEQYF.

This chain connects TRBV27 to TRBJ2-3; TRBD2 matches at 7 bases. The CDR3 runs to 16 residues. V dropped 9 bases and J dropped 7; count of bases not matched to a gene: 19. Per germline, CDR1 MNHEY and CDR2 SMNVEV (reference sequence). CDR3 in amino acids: CASPHGASGLINTQYF. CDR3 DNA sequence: TGTGCCAGTCCCCATGGGGCTAGCGGACTCATTAATACGCAGTATTTT.

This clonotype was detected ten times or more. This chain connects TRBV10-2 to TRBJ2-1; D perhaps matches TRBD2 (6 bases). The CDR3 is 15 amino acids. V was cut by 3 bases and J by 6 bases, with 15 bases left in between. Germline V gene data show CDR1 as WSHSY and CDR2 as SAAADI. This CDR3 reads CASSDPGEAGNEQFF. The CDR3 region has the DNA TGCGCCAGCAGTGACCCCGGGGAGGCGGGCAATGAGCAGTTCTTC.

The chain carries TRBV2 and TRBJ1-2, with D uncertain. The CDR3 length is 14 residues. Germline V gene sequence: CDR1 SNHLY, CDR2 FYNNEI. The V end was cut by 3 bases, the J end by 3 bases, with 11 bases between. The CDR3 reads CASSDRTVDYGYTF. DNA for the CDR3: TGTGCCAGCAGTGATAGGACGGTAGACTATGGCTACACCTTC.

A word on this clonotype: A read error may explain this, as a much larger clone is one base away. CDR3 sequence: CASSESALGGIDTQYF. In DNA, the CDR3 is TGCGCCAGCAGTGAGTCGGCGCTCGGAGGTATAGATACGCAGTATTTT. The J gene is TRBJ2-3, the V gene TRBV10-1; D possibly corresponds to TRBD2 (5 bases). Germline loops: CDR1 WNHNN, CDR2 SYGVQD (reference sequence). Trimming shortened V by 0 bases and J by 5 bases, and 15 bases separated the two germline ends. The CDR3 runs 16 residues.

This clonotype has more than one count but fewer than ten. This CDR3 is CASSYFGASTDTQYF. CDR3 bases: TGTGCCAGCAGTTATTTTGGGGCGAGCACAGATACGCAGTATTTT. The gene calls are TRBV27 and TRBJ2-3, with D maybe TRBD1 (5 bases). With 4 bases removed from V and 0 bases from J, the gap between germline ends came to 11 bases. CDR3 length: 15 residues. CDR1 MNHEY and CDR2 SMNVEV come from the germline V gene (reference sequence).

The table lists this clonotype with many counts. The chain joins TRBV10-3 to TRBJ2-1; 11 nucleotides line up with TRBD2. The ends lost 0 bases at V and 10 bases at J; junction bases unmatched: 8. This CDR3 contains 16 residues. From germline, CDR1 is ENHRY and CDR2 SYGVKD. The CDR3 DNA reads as TGTGCCATCAGTGAGTCGGAACTAGCGGGAGCACACGAGCAGTTCTTC. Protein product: CAISESELAGAHEQFF.

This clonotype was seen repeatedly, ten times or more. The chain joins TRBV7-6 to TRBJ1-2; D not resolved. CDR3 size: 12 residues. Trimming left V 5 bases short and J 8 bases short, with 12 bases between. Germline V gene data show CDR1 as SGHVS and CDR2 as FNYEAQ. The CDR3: CASSLDGRGYTF. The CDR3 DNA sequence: TGTGCCAGCAGCCTGGACGGCCGGGGCTACACCTTC.

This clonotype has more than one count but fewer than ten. CDR3 residues: CASSAGTGTVYNEQFF. CDR3 DNA: TGTGCCAGCAGTGCCGGTACGGGGACAGTATACAATGAGCAGTTCTTC. The chain recombines TRBV2 with TRBJ2-1; 7 bases match TRBD1. The CDR3 is made up of 16 amino acids. V lost 4 bases to trimming and J lost 4 bases; unmatched junction nucleotides: 10. CDR1 is SNHLY, CDR2 FYNNEI, per germline.

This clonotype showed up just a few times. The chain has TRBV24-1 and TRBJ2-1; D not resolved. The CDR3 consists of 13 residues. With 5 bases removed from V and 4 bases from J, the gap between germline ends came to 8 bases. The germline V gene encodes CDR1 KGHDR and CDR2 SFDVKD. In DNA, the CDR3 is TGTGCCACCAGTGGGGGTGAGTACAATGAGCAGTTCTTC. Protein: CATSGGEYNEQFF.

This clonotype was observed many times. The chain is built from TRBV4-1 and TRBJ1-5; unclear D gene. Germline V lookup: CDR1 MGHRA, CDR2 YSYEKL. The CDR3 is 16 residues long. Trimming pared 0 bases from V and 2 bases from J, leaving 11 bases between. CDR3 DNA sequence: TGCGCCAGCAGCCAAGAATTGGGGAAGGGCAATCAGCCCCAGCATTTT. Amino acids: CASSQELGKGNQPQHF.

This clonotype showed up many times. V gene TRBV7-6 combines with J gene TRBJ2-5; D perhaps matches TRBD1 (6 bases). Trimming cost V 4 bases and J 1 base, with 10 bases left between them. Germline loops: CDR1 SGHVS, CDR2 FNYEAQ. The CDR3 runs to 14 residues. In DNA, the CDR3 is TGTGCCAGCAGCTCCCGGGACACCCAAGAGACCCAGTACTTC. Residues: CASSSRDTQETQYF.

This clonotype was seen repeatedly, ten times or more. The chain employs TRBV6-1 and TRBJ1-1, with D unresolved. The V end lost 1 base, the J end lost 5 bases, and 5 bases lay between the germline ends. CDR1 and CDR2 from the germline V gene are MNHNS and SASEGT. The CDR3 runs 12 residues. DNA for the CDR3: TGTGCCAGCAGTGAAGGGGAAACTGAAGCTTTCTTT. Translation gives CASSEGETEAFF.

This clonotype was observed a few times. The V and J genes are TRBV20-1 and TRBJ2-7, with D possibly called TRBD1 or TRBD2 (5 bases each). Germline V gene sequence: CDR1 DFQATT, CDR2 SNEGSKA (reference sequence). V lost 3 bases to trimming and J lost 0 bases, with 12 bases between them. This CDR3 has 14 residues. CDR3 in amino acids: CSASSEGPSYEQYF. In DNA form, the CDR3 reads TGCAGTGCTAGCTCAGAGGGGCCCTCCTACGAGCAGTACTTC.

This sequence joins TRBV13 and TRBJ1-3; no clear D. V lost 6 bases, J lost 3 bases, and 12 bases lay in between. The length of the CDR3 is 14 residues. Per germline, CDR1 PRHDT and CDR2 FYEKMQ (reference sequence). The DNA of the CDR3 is TGTGCCAGCAGGAGTGAAACATTTGGAAACACCATATATTTT. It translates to CASRSETFGNTIYF.

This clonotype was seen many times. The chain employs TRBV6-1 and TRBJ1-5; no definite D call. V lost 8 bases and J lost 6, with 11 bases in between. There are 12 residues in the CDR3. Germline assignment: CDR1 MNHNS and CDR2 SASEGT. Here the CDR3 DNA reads TGTGCCAGCCGGGCCGAGAGTCAGCCCCAGCATTTT. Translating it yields CASRAESQPQHF.

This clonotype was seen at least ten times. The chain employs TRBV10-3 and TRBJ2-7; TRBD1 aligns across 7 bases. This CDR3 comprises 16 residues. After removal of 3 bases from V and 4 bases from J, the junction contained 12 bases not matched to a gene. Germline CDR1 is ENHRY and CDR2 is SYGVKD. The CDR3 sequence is CAISDDRVYSVYEQYF. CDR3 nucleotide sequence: TGTGCCATCAGTGATGACAGGGTGTATAGCGTTTACGAGCAGTACTTC.

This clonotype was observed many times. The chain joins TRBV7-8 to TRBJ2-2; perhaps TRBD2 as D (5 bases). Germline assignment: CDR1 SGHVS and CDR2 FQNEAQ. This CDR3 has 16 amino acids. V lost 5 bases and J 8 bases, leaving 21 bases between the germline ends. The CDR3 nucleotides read TGTGCCAGCAGCGGACTCCGGGCCCCGGTTAAGGGGGAGCTGTTTTTT. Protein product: CASSGLRAPVKGELFF. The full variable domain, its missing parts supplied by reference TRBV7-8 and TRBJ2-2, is GAGVSQSPRYKVAKRGQDVALRCDPISGHVSLFWYQQALGQGPEFLTYFQNEAQLDKSGLPSDRFFAERPEGSVSTLKIQRTQQEDSAVYLCASSGLRAPVKGELFFGEGSRLTVL.

The CDR3 sequence is CASSQTSSYNEQFF. CDR3 DNA: TGCGCCAGCAGTCAGACTAGCTCCTACAATGAGCAGTTCTTC. The V call is TRBV10-2, the J call TRBJ2-1; D perhaps matches TRBD2 (6 bases). The CDR3 sequence is 14 residues long. V was cut by 5 bases and J by 0 bases, with 8 bases left in between. Germline V gene sequence: CDR1 WSHSY, CDR2 SAAADI.

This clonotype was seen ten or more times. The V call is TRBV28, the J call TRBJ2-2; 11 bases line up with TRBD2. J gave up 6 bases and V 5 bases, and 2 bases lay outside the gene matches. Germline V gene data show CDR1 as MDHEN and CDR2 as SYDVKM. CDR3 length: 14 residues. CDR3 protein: CASSKLAGAGELFF. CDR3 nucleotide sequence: TGTGCCAGCAGTAAACTAGCGGGAGCCGGGGAGCTGTTTTTT.

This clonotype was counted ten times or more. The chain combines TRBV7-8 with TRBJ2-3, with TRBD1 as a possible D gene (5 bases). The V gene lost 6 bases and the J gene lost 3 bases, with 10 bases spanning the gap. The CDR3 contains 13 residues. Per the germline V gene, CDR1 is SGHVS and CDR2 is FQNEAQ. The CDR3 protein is CASRVGATDTQYF. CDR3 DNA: TGTGCCAGCAGGGTAGGGGCTACAGATACGCAGTATTTT.

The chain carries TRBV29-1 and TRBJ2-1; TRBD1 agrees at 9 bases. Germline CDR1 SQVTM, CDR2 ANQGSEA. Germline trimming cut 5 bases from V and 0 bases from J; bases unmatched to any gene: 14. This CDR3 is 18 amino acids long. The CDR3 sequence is CSVSGTGKLLSSYNEQFF. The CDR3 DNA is TGCAGCGTTTCCGGGACAGGGAAACTATTAAGCTCCTACAATGAGCAGTTCTTC.

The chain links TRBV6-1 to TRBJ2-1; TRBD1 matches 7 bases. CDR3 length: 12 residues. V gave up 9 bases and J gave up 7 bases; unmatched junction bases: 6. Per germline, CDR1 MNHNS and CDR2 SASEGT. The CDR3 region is CASSDRANEQFF. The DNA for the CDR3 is TGTGCCAGTTCCGACAGGGCTAATGAGCAGTTCTTC.

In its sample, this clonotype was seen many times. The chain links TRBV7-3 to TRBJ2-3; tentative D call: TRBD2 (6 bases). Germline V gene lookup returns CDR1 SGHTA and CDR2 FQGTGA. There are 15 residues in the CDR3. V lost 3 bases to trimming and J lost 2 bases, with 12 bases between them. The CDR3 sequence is CASSFGTSNTDTQYF. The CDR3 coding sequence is TGTGCCAGCAGCTTCGGGACTTCAAACACAGATACGCAGTATTTT.